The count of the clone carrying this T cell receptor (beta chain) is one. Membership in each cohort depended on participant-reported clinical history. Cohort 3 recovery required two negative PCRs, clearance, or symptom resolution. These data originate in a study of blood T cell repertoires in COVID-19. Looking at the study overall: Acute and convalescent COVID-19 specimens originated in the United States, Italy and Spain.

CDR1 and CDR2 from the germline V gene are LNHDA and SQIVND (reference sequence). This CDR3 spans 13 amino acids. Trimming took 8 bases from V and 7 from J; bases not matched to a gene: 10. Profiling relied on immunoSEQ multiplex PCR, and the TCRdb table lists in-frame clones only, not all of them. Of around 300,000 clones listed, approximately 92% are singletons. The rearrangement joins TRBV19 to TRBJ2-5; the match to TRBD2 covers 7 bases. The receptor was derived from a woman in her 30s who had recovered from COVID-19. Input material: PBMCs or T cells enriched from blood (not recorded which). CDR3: CASDSSGSGTQYF. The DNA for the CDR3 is TGTGCCAGTGATTCTAGCGGTTCTGGGACCCAGTACTTC.